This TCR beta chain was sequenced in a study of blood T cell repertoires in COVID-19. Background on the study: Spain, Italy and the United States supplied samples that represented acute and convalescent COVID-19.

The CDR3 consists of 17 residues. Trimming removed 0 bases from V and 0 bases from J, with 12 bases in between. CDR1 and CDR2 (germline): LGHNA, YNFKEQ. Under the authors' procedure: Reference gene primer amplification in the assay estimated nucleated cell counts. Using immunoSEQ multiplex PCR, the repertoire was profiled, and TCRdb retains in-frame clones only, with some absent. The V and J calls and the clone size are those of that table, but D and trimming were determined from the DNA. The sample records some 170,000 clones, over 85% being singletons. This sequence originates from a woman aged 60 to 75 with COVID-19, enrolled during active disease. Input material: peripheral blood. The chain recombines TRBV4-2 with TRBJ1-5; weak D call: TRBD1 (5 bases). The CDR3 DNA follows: TGTGCCAGCAGCCAAGATGGGGCAGGCTATAGCAATCAGCCCCAGCATTTT. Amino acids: CASSQDGAGYSNQPQHF.